This T cell receptor (beta chain) was recovered during a study of T cell responses to AZD1222 COVID-19 vaccine. The germline gives CDR1 ENHRY, CDR2 SYGVKD. The CDR3 spans 16 residues. Germline trimming cut 0 bases from V and 7 bases from J; bases unmatched to any gene: 9. Measured with immunoSEQ multiplex PCR; TCRdb has only the in-frame clones, and not every one. The sample includes about 110,000 clones, 87% of them seen just once. General study findings and limits: It was only after the peak T cell response that any repertoires were sampled.

As regards this clone: What it binds is unknown.

The rearrangement uses TRBV10-3 and TRBJ1-5, with 7 bases matching TRBD1. This receptor was obtained from an adult who received the AZD1222 COVID-19 vaccine. Sequencing used peripheral blood, obtained 28 days after the second AZD1222 dose. In DNA form, the CDR3 reads TGTGCCATCAGTGAGTCTAGGGGGCCCTCCAGCCAGCCCCAGCATTTT. Translated: CAISESRGPSSQPQHF.